This TCR beta chain derives from a study of blood T cell repertoires in COVID-19. Study-level background: Donors in the United States, Italy and Spain gave samples during acute or convalescent COVID-19. T cells, B-cell-depleted T cells, or PBMCs supplied cDNA or gDNA.

Assay used: immunoSEQ multiplex PCR; TCRdb lists only in-frame clones, some missing. The sample carries about 82,000 clones, roughly 91% recorded once. The V segment lost 1 base and the J segment 0 bases; nucleotides outside the gene matches: 6. The germline CDR1 and CDR2 sequences are SGHNT and YYREEE (reference sequence). The CDR3 loop spans 16 amino acids. The cohort comprised adults aged about 18 to 100 years residing in under 25 US areas. Grouping used clinical history reported by participants in a survey and questionnaire. V usage is TRBV5-4 and J usage is TRBJ1-2; 7 nucleotides align to TRBD1. The source is a woman aged 45-65 years with acute COVID-19. The sequenced sample consisted of PBMCs or T cells enriched from blood (not recorded which). CDR3 nucleotide sequence: TGTGCCAGCAGCTTGAAAGGGGGCCTTGCTAACTATGGCTACACCTTC. Its translation is CASSLKGGLANYGYTF.